These T cell receptor beta chains were read from a single sample in a study of blood T cell repertoires in COVID-19. Measured with immunoSEQ multiplex PCR; TCRdb has only the in-frame clones, and not every one. The sample includes about 160,000 clones, around 87% of them seen just once. The sample taken for sequencing was PBMCs or T cells enriched from blood (not recorded which). These receptor sequences come from a woman aged 45-60 years who had recovered from COVID-19. CDR3s include the opening cysteine and the closing phenylalanine or tryptophan. The D gene is left open where the match is weak.

>16|TRBV12-5|TRBD1|TRBJ1-1
TGTGCTAGTGGTTTAGGAGGGGGCAGGTGGGACACTGAAGCTTTCTTT
CASGLGGGRWDTEAFF
>14|TRBV6-5|TRBD1|TRBJ1-6
TGTGCCAGCAGTCCCCCCCCCGGACAGGGCTCCCTCCACTTT
CASSPPPGQGSLHF
>15|TRBV19|-|TRBJ1-2
TGTGCCAGTAGTATGGATGGTCGACAAAACTATGGCTACACCTTC
CASSMDGRQNYGYTF
>16|TRBV27|-|TRBJ2-7
TGTGCCAGCAGTTTAATCAGAGGGCAGGCCGGGGGCGAGCAGTACTTC
CASSLIRGQAGGEQYF
>17|TRBV5-6|TRBD1|TRBJ2-2
TGTGCCAGCAGCTTGGAGTGGGACAGGGTGAACACCGGGGAGCTGTTTTTT
CASSLEWDRVNTGELFF
>15|TRBV3-1/TRBV3-2|TRBD1|TRBJ2-1
TGTGCCAGCAGCTTAGACAGGGGGCCTTACAATGAGCAGTTCTTC
CASSLDRGPYNEQFF
>12|TRBV19|TRBD1|TRBJ1-1
TGTGCCAGCGAGACAGGGAGCACTGAAGCTTTCTTT
CASETGSTEAFF
>16|TRBV24-1|TRBD1|TRBJ2-2
TGTGCCACCAGTGACGAGGACAGGTTCCACACCGGGGAGCTGTTTTTT
CATSDEDRFHTGELFF
>13|TRBV4-1|-|TRBJ2-7
TGCGCCAGCAGCCAAGAACAGGGTTACGAGCAGTACTTC
CASSQEQGYEQYF
>16|TRBV4-3|-|TRBJ1-4
TGCGCCAGCAGCCAAGATCTAGGGAGTGCGGATGAAAAACTGTTTTTT
CASSQDLGSADEKLFF
>15|TRBV14|TRBD1|TRBJ1-2
TGTGCCAGCAGCCAAGATCGGCAGGGGGCAGGTGGCTACACCTTC
CASSQDRQGAGGYTF